The 23 T cell receptor beta chains in this list originate from one sample, sequenced in a study of blood T cell repertoires in COVID-19. The protocol was immunoSEQ multiplex PCR, while the TCRdb copy is restricted to in-frame clones and leaves out a portion. Of about 120,000 clones listed, roughly four fifths are singletons. Sample: peripheral blood. These receptors were taken from a man in his 70s with active or convalescent COVID-19.

This chain joins TRBV27 and TRBJ2-7; 8 nucleotides agree with TRBD2. CDR1 is MNHEY and CDR2 is SMNVEV in the germline V gene (reference sequence). Trimming took 5 bases from V and 5 from J; bases not matched to a gene: 14. CDR3 size: 16 residues. The DNA of the CDR3 is TGTGCCAGCAGTCCGAATGTGGGACTAGGTTTTCACGAGCAGTACTTC. It translates to CASSPNVGLGFHEQYF.

The chain couples TRBV5-8 to TRBJ1-5; D remains ambiguous. V lost 0 bases, J lost 9 bases, and 10 bases lay in between. Germline assignment: CDR1 SGHTS and CDR2 YDEGEE. This CDR3 contains 13 residues. This CDR3 reads CASSLGTGAPQHF. CDR3 DNA sequence: TGTGCCAGCAGCTTGGGGACGGGAGCGCCCCAGCATTTT.

The V call is TRBV5-1, the J call TRBJ2-3; TRBD2 matches at 13 bases. This CDR3 has 19 residues. The germline V gene encodes CDR1 SGHRS and CDR2 YFSETQ. Germline trimming cut 5 bases from V and 0 bases from J; bases unmatched to any gene: 12. Here the CDR3 DNA reads TGCGCCAGCAGTATTAGGTGGACTAGCGGGAGTGTCAGCACAGATACGCAGTATTTT. Amino acid sequence: CASSIRWTSGSVSTDTQYF.

The V gene is TRBV11-3, the J gene TRBJ1-1, with a weak D call TRBD1 (6 bases). There are 11 residues in the CDR3. V gave up 1 base and J gave up 12 bases, with 9 bases separating them. The germline CDR1 and CDR2 sequences are SGHNT and YENEEA. CDR3 sequence: CASSLGGQPFF. Written as DNA, the CDR3 is TGTGCCAGCAGCTTAGGGGGGCAACCTTTCTTT.

The chain combines TRBV12-3 or TRBV12-4 with TRBJ2-2; TRBD2 matches at 7 bases. J lost 5 bases, V lost 7 bases, and 4 bases had no gene match. The CDR3 totals 13 residues. CDR3 sequence (DNA): TGTGCCAGCAACTCACTAGCGACCGGGGAGCTGTTTTTT. Residues: CASNSLATGELFF.

The chain joins TRBV19 to TRBJ2-1; 8 nucleotides align to TRBD2. CDR1 is LNHDA, CDR2 SQIVND, per germline (reference sequence). The junction had 7 bases not matched to a gene; V was cut back by 3 bases and J by 6 bases. The CDR3 has 15 residues. CDR3 sequence reads: CASSMSGSGSNEQFF. DNA for the CDR3: TGTGCCAGTAGTATGAGCGGGAGTGGATCCAATGAGCAGTTCTTC.

The gene calls are TRBV28 and TRBJ2-1, with TRBD2 matching 10 bases. The germline gives CDR1 MDHEN, CDR2 SYDVKM. The CDR3 is 15 residues long. Losses at the gene ends were 4 bases for V and 2 bases for J; bases not matched to a gene: 2. CDR3 residues: CASSSSGRTYNEQFF. CDR3 in DNA: TGTGCCAGCAGTTCTAGCGGGAGAACCTACAATGAGCAGTTCTTC.

The gene calls are TRBV28 and TRBJ1-4, with 9 positions matching TRBD1. V gave up 4 bases and J gave up 7 bases; unmatched junction bases: 13. There are 17 residues in the CDR3. Germline values: CDR1 MDHEN, CDR2 SYDVKM. CDR3 sequence (DNA): TGTGCCAGCAGTTGGGTAAGGACAGGGGATCGTGGTGAAAAACTGTTTTTT. This encodes CASSWVRTGDRGEKLFF.

The chain is built from TRBV11-3 and TRBJ1-6; 8 bases align to TRBD1. The CDR3 covers 16 residues. CDR1 and CDR2 (germline): SGHNT, YENEEA. V lost 4 bases to trimming and J lost 8 bases; unmatched junction nucleotides: 10. The CDR3 DNA sequence: TGTGCCAGCAGCTCGTTCCAGGGGGCGCGGGATTCACCCCTCCACTTT. It codes for CASSSFQGARDSPLHF.

The chain couples TRBV24-1 to TRBJ2-1; the match to TRBD2 covers 7 bases. The CDR3 loop spans 16 amino acids. V was clipped by 5 bases and J by 2 bases; unmatched bases: 8. Germline CDR1 KGHDR, CDR2 SFDVKD. CDR3 bases: TGTGCCACCAGTGGGGAGCGGGGCCCCCCCTACAATGAGCAGTTCTTC. Its translation: CATSGERGPPYNEQFF.

V gene TRBV7-3 combines with J gene TRBJ2-3, with 7 bases that match TRBD2. Germline V gives CDR1 SGHTA, CDR2 FQGTGA. The CDR3 runs to 16 residues. The junction had 8 bases not matched to a gene; V was cut back by 2 bases and J by 3 bases. The CDR3 coding sequence is TGTGCCAGCAGCTTACAGTCTGGCGGGGGTACAGATACGCAGTATTTT. This sequence encodes CASSLQSGGGTDTQYF.

The chain joins TRBV7-8 to TRBJ1-4; 9 nucleotides agree with TRBD1. Unmatched junction bases numbered 4, after V lost 3 bases and J lost 5 bases. The CDR3 sequence is 15 residues long. Looked up from germline, CDR1 is SGHVS and CDR2 is FQNEAQ. The chain's CDR3 is CASSFRDRVNEKLFF. DNA of the CDR3: TGTGCCAGCAGCTTCCGGGACAGGGTCAATGAAAAACTGTTTTTT.

The table lists this clone with a count of one. The chain joins TRBV6-6 to TRBJ1-6, with a tentative D call TRBD1 (6 bases). The CDR3 is made up of 16 amino acids. Trimming shortened V by 0 bases and J by 9 bases, and 15 bases separated the two germline ends. Germline CDR1 reads MNHNY; CDR2 reads SVGAGI (reference sequence). The CDR3: CASSYSPGRGSSPLHF. In DNA, the CDR3 is TGTGCCAGCAGTTACTCCCCCGGAAGGGGGAGTTCACCCCTCCACTTT.

This chain joins TRBV29-1 and TRBJ1-1, with 7 nucleotides matching TRBD1. The V gene's germline CDR1 is SQVTM and CDR2 ANQGSEA. The CDR3 sequence is 14 residues long. Unmatched junction bases numbered 8, after V lost 7 bases and J lost 0 bases. The CDR3 DNA reads as TGCAGCGGACGGGACAGTTATATGAACACTGAAGCTTTCTTT. Its translation: CSGRDSYMNTEAFF.

The CDR3 DNA is TGTGCCAGCAGTTGGACAGGGGCTGGAGAGACCCAGTACTTC. Protein product: CASSWTGAGETQYF. This rearrangement joins TRBV27 to TRBJ2-5, with 9 bases aligning to TRBD1. This CDR3 region has 14 residues. Germline CDR1 and CDR2: MNHEY and SMNVEV (reference sequence). Trimming cost V 4 bases and J 4 bases; bases outside gene matches: 4.

The chain has TRBV5-1 and TRBJ1-1; 7 bases fit TRBD1. V dropped 4 bases and J dropped 3; count of bases not matched to a gene: 6. Germline V gives CDR1 SGHRS, CDR2 YFSETQ. This CDR3 contains 14 residues. For the CDR3, the DNA is TGCGCCAGCAGCCCAGACAGGGTGGACACTGAAGCTTTCTTT. It encodes CASSPDRVDTEAFF. Together with reference TRBV5-1 and TRBJ1-1, the CDR3 gives the full variable domain: KAGVTQTPRYLIKTRGQQVTLSCSPISGHRSVSWYQQTPGQGLQFLFEYFSETQRNKGNFPGRFSGRQFSNSRSEMNVSTLELGDSALYLCASSPDRVDTEAFFGQGTRLTVV.

This clone appeared once. The chain couples TRBV6-2 or TRBV6-3 to TRBJ2-7; tentatively, D is TRBD1 (5 bases). Germline V gene sequence: CDR1 MNHEY, CDR2 SVGEGT. The CDR3 runs to 12 residues. V shed 5 bases and J shed 0 bases, with 5 bases lying between them. The CDR3 nucleotides are TGTGCCAGCAGTGACAGCTCCTACGAGCAGTACTTC. This sequence encodes CASSDSSYEQYF.

The sample holds a few counts of this clone. The gene calls are TRBV7-9 and TRBJ2-3; D perhaps matches TRBD1 (5 bases). The CDR3 consists of 14 residues. CDR1 and CDR2 from the germline V gene are SEHNR and FQNEAQ (reference sequence). Deletions cut 7 bases from V and 0 bases from J, with 11 bases between. For the CDR3, the DNA is TGTGCCAGCACCGGACAAAGTAGCACAGATACGCAGTATTTT. This codes for CASTGQSSTDTQYF.

The gene calls are TRBV3-1 (or the pseudogene TRBV3-2) and TRBJ2-3; 11 bases align to TRBD2. Germline CDR1 reads LGHDT; CDR2 reads YNNKEL (reference sequence). CDR3 length: 20 amino acids. V was pared by 6 bases and J by 0 bases, with 17 bases of the junction left unmatched. CDR3 sequence: CASSRIAGGPFPASTDTQYF. The DNA for the CDR3 is TGTGCCAGCAGTCGTATAGCGGGAGGGCCCTTCCCCGCTAGCACAGATACGCAGTATTTT.

The chain carries TRBV4-1 and TRBJ1-1, with 8 bases identical to TRBD1. The CDR3 contains 13 residues. V lost 2 bases and J lost 6; bases outside the gene matches: 2. The germline V gene encodes CDR1 MGHRA and CDR2 YSYEKL. The CDR3 nucleotides read TGCGCCAGCAGCCAACTACAGGGGGCTGAAGCTTTCTTT. Protein: CASSQLQGAEAFF.

The V gene is TRBV5-1, the J gene TRBJ1-1; D call uncertain. The CDR3 totals 15 residues. Germline CDR1 reads SGHRS; CDR2 reads YFSETQ. Trimming cost V 4 bases and J 1 base, with 14 bases left between them. The CDR3 bases are TGCGCCAGCAGCCTCGGGGTAGGTCCGAACACTGAAGCTTTCTTT. It is translated as CASSLGVGPNTEAFF.

This clone is a singleton in its sample. The rearrangement links TRBV7-9 to TRBJ1-1; 7 nucleotides match TRBD1. This CDR3 contains 14 residues. The germline gives CDR1 SEHNR, CDR2 FQNEAQ (reference sequence). V lost 7 bases, J lost 1 base, and 6 bases stayed unmatched. CDR3 protein: CASTLGTANTEAFF. CDR3 sequence (DNA): TGTGCCAGCACCCTGGGGACAGCGAACACTGAAGCTTTCTTT.

This chain joins TRBV19 and TRBJ1-1; D possibly corresponds to TRBD1 (6 bases). This CDR3 region has 11 residues. Germline loops: CDR1 LNHDA, CDR2 SQIVND (reference sequence). V lost 10 bases to trimming and J lost 4 bases, with 10 bases between them. The CDR3 DNA is TGTGCCACCAGGACAGCCACTGAAGCTTTCTTT. It encodes CATRTATEAFF.